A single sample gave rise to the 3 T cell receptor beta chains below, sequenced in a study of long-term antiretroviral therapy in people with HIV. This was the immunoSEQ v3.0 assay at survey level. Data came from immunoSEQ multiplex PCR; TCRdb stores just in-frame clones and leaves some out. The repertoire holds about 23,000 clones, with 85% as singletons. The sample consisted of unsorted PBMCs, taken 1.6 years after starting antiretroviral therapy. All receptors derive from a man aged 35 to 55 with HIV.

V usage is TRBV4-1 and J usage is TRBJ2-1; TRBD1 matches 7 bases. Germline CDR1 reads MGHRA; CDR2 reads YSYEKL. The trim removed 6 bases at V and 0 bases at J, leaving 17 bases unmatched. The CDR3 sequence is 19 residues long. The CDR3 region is CASSFPDRVPSSSYNEQFF. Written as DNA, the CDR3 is TGCGCCAGCAGTTTCCCAGACAGGGTTCCCTCGAGCTCCTACAATGAGCAGTTCTTC.

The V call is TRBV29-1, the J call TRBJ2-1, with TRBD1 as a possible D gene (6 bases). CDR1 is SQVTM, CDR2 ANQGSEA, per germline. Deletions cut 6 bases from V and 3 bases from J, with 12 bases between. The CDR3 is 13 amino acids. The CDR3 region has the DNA TGCAGCGTCCCCCAGGACAGCTACAATGAGCAGTTCTTC. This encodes CSVPQDSYNEQFF.

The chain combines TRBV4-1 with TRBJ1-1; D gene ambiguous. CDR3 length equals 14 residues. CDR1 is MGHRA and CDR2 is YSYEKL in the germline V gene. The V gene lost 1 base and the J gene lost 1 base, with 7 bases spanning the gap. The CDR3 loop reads CASSQVGGNTEAFF. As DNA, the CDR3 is TGCGCCAGCAGCCAAGTGGGAGGGAACACTGAAGCTTTCTTT.